This TCR beta chain was recorded in a study of blood T cell repertoires in COVID-19. Study in general: The origin of the acute and convalescent COVID-19 samples was the United States, Italy and Spain. In each case, the material was cDNA or gDNA derived from T cells, B-cell-depleted T cells, or PBMCs.

In the original analysis: Nucleated cell counts were estimated from reference gene primer amplification. The table came from immunoSEQ multiplex PCR; TCRdb's copy has only in-frame clones and leaves some out. V and J calls and clone size are given by that table; D and trimming were obtained from the DNA. The repertoire holds a few hundred thousand clones, with 85% to 90% as singletons. In germline, CDR1 is SNHLY, CDR2 FYNNEI. After removal of 6 bases from V and 4 bases from J, the junction contained 5 bases not matched to a gene. The CDR3 has 15 residues. This sequence originates from a human donor in a cohort sampled during active COVID-19. Material: peripheral blood. The rearrangement uses TRBV2 and TRBJ2-1; 11 bases are a match to TRBD2. The CDR3, as DNA: TGTGCCAGCAGGGAACTAGCGGGAGTTTACAATGAGCAGTTCTTC. It translates to CASRELAGVYNEQFF.